A selection of T cell receptor beta chains follows, all from one sample in a study of T cells after yellow fever vaccination. TCRdb passed the 5' RACE reads through MiXCR, listing each CDR3 protein once. The table includes approximately 150,000 distinct CDR3 sequences, approximately 9.7% detected once. The material was CD8+ T cells sorted from PBMCs, obtained 45 days after the yellow fever booster vaccination. These receptors were collected from a man aged 18 to 29 who received the YFV17D yellow fever vaccine. CDR3s include the opening cysteine and the closing phenylalanine or tryptophan. The D gene is left open where the match is weak. Rows give clone size only sometimes, using once, few, many, or a class for an expanded clone.

D gene: NA
clone size: few
V gene: TRBV29-1
J gene: TRBJ2-5
CDR3 protein: CSVEKKAEIQETQYF
CDR3 DNA: TGCAGCGTTGAAAAAAAAGCAGAGATCCAAGAGACCCAGTACTTC

D gene: NA
clone size: few
V gene: TRBV29-1
J gene: TRBJ1-2
CDR3 protein: CSVWGGYGYTF
CDR3 DNA: TGCAGCGTTTGGGGAGGCTATGGCTACACCTTC

D gene: NA
clone size: NA
V gene: TRBV11-2
J gene: TRBJ2-4
CDR3 protein: CASSLGKLGEGEGNIQYF
CDR3 DNA: TGTGCCAGCAGCTTAGGGAAATTAGGGGAAGGCGAGGGAAACATTCAGTACTTC

D gene: NA
clone size: NA
V gene: TRBV4-1
J gene: TRBJ1-5
CDR3 protein: CASSQEIGVSSGWAQHF
CDR3 DNA: TGCGCCAGCAGCCAAGAAATCGGGGTCAGCTCAGGGTGGGCCCAGCATTTT

D gene: NA
clone size: many
V gene: TRBV2
J gene: TRBJ1-5
CDR3 protein: CASSETGSNQPQHF
CDR3 DNA: TGTGCCAGCAGTGAAACAGGCTCAAATCAGCCCCAGCATTTT

D gene: NA
clone size: few
V gene: TRBV6-5
J gene: TRBJ2-1
CDR3 protein: CASSVSLSNEQFF
CDR3 DNA: TGTGCCAGCAGTGTATCCTTGAGCAATGAGCAGTTCTTC

D gene: TRBD1
clone size: few
V gene: TRBV4-3
J gene: TRBJ1-1
CDR3 protein: CASSPHRGSMNTEAFF
CDR3 DNA: TGCGCCAGCAGCCCCCACAGGGGATCCATGAACACTGAAGCTTTCTTT

D gene: NA
clone size: NA
V gene: TRBV9
J gene: TRBJ2-5
CDR3 protein: CASSVGEGVETQYF
CDR3 DNA: TGTGCCAGCAGCGTAGGTGAGGGGGTAGAGACCCAGTACTTC

D gene: NA
clone size: few
V gene: TRBV11-3
J gene: TRBJ2-3
CDR3 protein: CASSRGVANTDTQYF
CDR3 DNA: TGTGCCAGCAGCCGCGGGGTCGCGAACACAGATACGCAGTATTTT

D gene: NA
clone size: many
V gene: TRBV18
J gene: TRBJ2-2
CDR3 protein: CASSPSARGTGELFF
CDR3 DNA: TGTGCCAGCTCACCATCCGCCCGAGGCACCGGGGAGCTGTTTTTT

D gene: NA
clone size: NA
V gene: TRBV4-3
J gene: TRBJ1-1
CDR3 protein: CASSQAGLNTEAFF
CDR3 DNA: TGCGCCAGCAGCCAAGCTGGGCTGAACACTGAAGCTTTCTTT

D gene: TRBD2
clone size: many
V gene: TRBV6-5
J gene: TRBJ2-7
CDR3 protein: CASAASGGYSYEQYF
CDR3 DNA: TGTGCCAGCGCGGCGAGCGGGGGCTACTCCTACGAGCAGTACTTC

D gene: TRBD1
clone size: few
V gene: TRBV25-1
J gene: TRBJ2-1
CDR3 protein: CASSVTGSHNEQFF
CDR3 DNA: TGTGCCAGCAGTGTGACAGGGTCCCACAATGAGCAGTTCTTC

D gene: NA
clone size: NA
V gene: TRBV19
J gene: TRBJ1-1
CDR3 protein: CASISRHLSNTEAFF
CDR3 DNA: TGTGCCAGTATCAGCCGCCACCTCTCCAACACTGAAGCTTTCTTT

D gene: NA
clone size: NA
V gene: TRBV4-3
J gene: TRBJ2-1
CDR3 protein: CASSQDELYNEQFF
CDR3 DNA: TGCGCCAGCAGCCAAGATGAGCTCTACAATGAGCAGTTCTTC

D gene: NA
clone size: many
V gene: TRBV18
J gene: TRBJ2-1
CDR3 protein: CASSLYGSSYNEQFF
CDR3 DNA: TGTGCCAGCTCTCTATATGGGAGCTCCTACAATGAGCAGTTCTTC

D gene: NA
clone size: NA
V gene: TRBV4-1
J gene: TRBJ2-2
CDR3 protein: CASSQDGPAVLANTGELFF
CDR3 DNA: TGCGCCAGCAGCCAAGACGGGCCGGCAGTACTAGCGAACACCGGGGAGCTGTTTTTT

D gene: TRBD1
clone size: many
V gene: TRBV7-6
J gene: TRBJ1-2
CDR3 protein: CASSFHPGQRTSSYGYTF
CDR3 DNA: TGTGCCAGCAGCTTCCACCCGGGACAGCGGACGTCCAGCTATGGCTACACCTTC

D gene: NA
clone size: few
V gene: TRBV12-3/TRBV12-4
J gene: TRBJ1-2
CDR3 protein: CASSGPGQLLYGYTF
CDR3 DNA: TGTGCCAGCAGTGGACCTGGACAGCTACTCTATGGCTACACCTTC

D gene: TRBD2
clone size: NA
V gene: TRBV7-9
J gene: TRBJ2-5
CDR3 protein: CASRASLAGDFPAPTETQYF
CDR3 DNA: TGTGCCAGCAGGGCTTCCCTAGCGGGGGACTTTCCCGCCCCCACAGAGACCCAGTACTTC

D gene: NA
clone size: many
V gene: TRBV10-1
J gene: TRBJ2-2
CDR3 protein: CASSEVEGYGELFF
CDR3 DNA: TGCGCCAGCAGTGAGGTTGAGGGGTACGGGGAGCTGTTTTTT

D gene: NA
clone size: many
V gene: TRBV28
J gene: TRBJ2-1
CDR3 protein: CASSPTGASSYNEQFF
CDR3 DNA: TGTGCCAGCAGTCCCACGGGGGCGAGCTCCTACAATGAGCAGTTCTTC

D gene: NA
clone size: NA
V gene: TRBV6-5
J gene: TRBJ2-1
CDR3 protein: CASSYSLRLDYNEQFF
CDR3 DNA: TGTGCCAGCAGTTACTCGCTGCGACTCGACTACAATGAGCAGTTCTTC

D gene: NA
clone size: few
V gene: TRBV12-5
J gene: TRBJ2-1
CDR3 protein: CASGLVDHGGLNEQFF
CDR3 DNA: TGTGCTAGTGGTTTGGTAGATCACGGGGGGCTCAATGAGCAGTTCTTC

D gene: NA
clone size: few
V gene: TRBV12-3/TRBV12-4
J gene: TRBJ2-2
CDR3 protein: CASSRGPRQGELFF
CDR3 DNA: TGTGCCAGCAGTAGGGGTCCCAGACAGGGGGAGCTGTTTTTT

D gene: NA
clone size: NA
V gene: TRBV2
J gene: TRBJ2-7
CDR3 protein: CASRPRSSYEQYF
CDR3 DNA: TGTGCCAGCAGGCCCCGGAGCTCCTACGAGCAGTACTTC

D gene: NA
clone size: few
V gene: TRBV7-2
J gene: TRBJ2-1
CDR3 protein: CASSPGVSYNEQFF
CDR3 DNA: TGTGCCAGCAGCCCGGGCGTCTCCTACAATGAGCAGTTCTTC

D gene: NA
clone size: NA
V gene: TRBV12-3/TRBV12-4
J gene: TRBJ2-1
CDR3 protein: CATLTRTDLYNEQFF
CDR3 DNA: TGTGCCACCCTGACTAGAACCGACCTCTACAATGAGCAGTTCTTC

D gene: NA
clone size: few
V gene: TRBV5-4
J gene: TRBJ2-7
CDR3 protein: CASSFGSAGEQYF
CDR3 DNA: TGTGCCAGCAGCTTTGGGAGCGCGGGCGAGCAGTACTTC

D gene: NA
clone size: few
V gene: TRBV29-1
J gene: TRBJ2-3
CDR3 protein: CSVEGGIYTDTQYF
CDR3 DNA: TGCAGCGTTGAAGGTGGGATCTACACAGATACGCAGTATTTT

D gene: NA
clone size: few
V gene: TRBV4-3
J gene: TRBJ1-1
CDR3 protein: CASSQDAGPGARTTEAFF
CDR3 DNA: TGCGCCAGCAGCCAAGATGCGGGACCGGGGGCCAGGACCACTGAAGCTTTCTTT

D gene: NA
clone size: many
V gene: TRBV12-3/TRBV12-4
J gene: TRBJ2-6
CDR3 protein: CASGGYGANVLTF
CDR3 DNA: TGTGCCAGTGGAGGTTATGGGGCCAACGTCCTGACTTTC

D gene: NA
clone size: NA
V gene: TRBV20-1
J gene: TRBJ1-1
CDR3 protein: CSAREGGQTNTEAFF
CDR3 DNA: TGCAGTGCTAGAGAGGGCGGACAAACGAACACTGAAGCTTTCTTT

D gene: NA
clone size: NA
V gene: TRBV6-2/TRBV6-3
J gene: TRBJ1-5
CDR3 protein: CASSEGFFGNQPQHF
CDR3 DNA: TGTGCCAGCAGCGAGGGGTTTTTTGGCAATCAGCCCCAGCATTTT

D gene: NA
clone size: few
V gene: TRBV6-5
J gene: TRBJ2-2
CDR3 protein: CASAERERTGELFF
CDR3 DNA: TGTGCCAGCGCGGAGAGAGAGAGGACCGGGGAGCTGTTTTTT

D gene: NA
clone size: few
V gene: TRBV3-1
J gene: TRBJ1-5
CDR3 protein: CASSHERGSQHF
CDR3 DNA: TGTGCCAGCAGCCACGAAAGGGGGTCCCAGCATTTT

D gene: NA
clone size: NA
V gene: TRBV4-3
J gene: TRBJ2-5
CDR3 protein: CASSRDPLGETQYF
CDR3 DNA: TGCGCCAGCAGCCGAGACCCCCTCGGTGAGACCCAGTACTTC

D gene: TRBD1
clone size: NA
V gene: TRBV27
J gene: TRBJ2-2
CDR3 protein: CATKGQGEGTGELFF
CDR3 DNA: TGTGCCACCAAAGGACAGGGGGAAGGCACCGGGGAGCTGTTTTTT

D gene: TRBD2
clone size: few
V gene: TRBV7-8
J gene: TRBJ2-5
CDR3 protein: CASSFHGDPSGKTQYF
CDR3 DNA: TGTGCCAGCAGCTTCCATGGGGATCCTAGCGGGAAGACCCAGTACTTC

D gene: TRBD2
clone size: few
V gene: TRBV27
J gene: TRBJ2-5
CDR3 protein: CASSSPSGGGETQYF
CDR3 DNA: TGTGCCAGCAGTTCCCCTAGCGGGGGTGGTGAGACCCAGTACTTC

D gene: NA
clone size: NA
V gene: TRBV7-6
J gene: TRBJ2-7
CDR3 protein: CASSTRTAPYEQYF
CDR3 DNA: TGTGCCAGCAGCACCAGGACGGCACCCTACGAGCAGTACTTC

D gene: NA
clone size: few
V gene: TRBV5-1
J gene: TRBJ1-1
CDR3 protein: CASGFLGMNTEAFF
CDR3 DNA: TGCGCCAGCGGGTTCCTAGGCATGAACACTGAAGCTTTCTTT

D gene: TRBD1
clone size: NA
V gene: TRBV9
J gene: TRBJ2-2
CDR3 protein: CASSRKDRDSYTGELFF
CDR3 DNA: TGTGCCAGCAGCCGAAAGGACCGGGACAGTTACACCGGGGAGCTGTTTTTT

D gene: NA
clone size: few
V gene: TRBV19
J gene: TRBJ1-5
CDR3 protein: CASSIAPGEWNQPQHF
CDR3 DNA: TGTGCCAGTAGTATAGCTCCAGGGGAGTGGAATCAGCCCCAGCATTTT

D gene: TRBD1
clone size: many
V gene: TRBV4-3
J gene: TRBJ2-7
CDR3 protein: CASSQETGGGREQYF
CDR3 DNA: TGCGCCAGCAGCCAGGAGACAGGGGGCGGGAGAGAGCAGTACTTC

D gene: NA
clone size: many
V gene: TRBV4-1
J gene: TRBJ2-4
CDR3 protein: CASSQWKAKNIQYF
CDR3 DNA: TGCGCCAGCAGCCAGTGGAAGGCCAAAAACATTCAGTACTTC

D gene: NA
clone size: NA
V gene: TRBV23-1
J gene: TRBJ2-1
CDR3 protein: CASSQSKTPSNEQFF
CDR3 DNA: TGCGCCAGCAGTCAATCAAAGACGCCTAGCAATGAGCAGTTCTTC

D gene: NA
clone size: once
V gene: TRBV6-5
J gene: TRBJ1-1
CDR3 protein: CASTPGGVTEAFF
CDR3 DNA: TGTGCCAGCACCCCGGGAGGGGTCACTGAAGCTTTCTTT

D gene: NA
clone size: few
V gene: TRBV7-9
J gene: TRBJ1-2
CDR3 protein: CASSSPPTYTF
CDR3 DNA: TGTGCCAGCAGCTCACCGCCCACTTACACCTTC

D gene: NA
clone size: NA
V gene: TRBV7-9
J gene: TRBJ2-3
CDR3 protein: CASSLAVSVSWNTDTQYF
CDR3 DNA: TGTGCCAGCAGCTTAGCCGTCTCGGTTAGCTGGAACACAGATACGCAGTATTTT

D gene: NA
clone size: NA
V gene: TRBV13
J gene: TRBJ2-3
CDR3 protein: CASSLAAYIVSDTQYF
CDR3 DNA: TGTGCCAGCAGCTTAGCGGCTTACATCGTCTCAGATACGCAGTATTTT

D gene: NA
clone size: NA
V gene: TRBV4-1
J gene: TRBJ1-2
CDR3 protein: CASSPLGGAGDGYTF
CDR3 DNA: TGCGCCAGCAGCCCCCTGGGGGGCGCAGGGGATGGCTACACCTTC

D gene: NA
clone size: many
V gene: TRBV4-1
J gene: TRBJ2-3
CDR3 protein: CASSQDAGHTQYF
CDR3 DNA: TGCGCCAGCAGCCAAGATGCAGGGCATACGCAGTATTTT

D gene: NA
clone size: few
V gene: TRBV27
J gene: TRBJ2-2
CDR3 protein: CASSLSNAGPGDTGELFF
CDR3 DNA: TGTGCCAGCAGTTTATCGAACGCAGGGCCAGGGGACACCGGGGAGCTGTTTTTT